This TCR beta chain was recorded in a study of cytomegalovirus exposure and HLA in healthy donors. Whole-study context: A preliminary data release comprised around 90 million unique TCRs obtained from HLA-typed donors.

Study outcomes and limitations: Reportedly, cytomegalovirus status was diagnosed with high sensitivity and specificity. A few V segments could not be told apart, such as TRBV6-2 and TRBV6-3, and were left out. By a later analysis, the bulk of CMV-associated TCR beta chains appeared HLA-restricted.

This CDR3 has 16 residues. Germline V gives CDR1 SGHVS, CDR2 FQNEAQ. A remark on this clone: What it binds is not known. At one boundary the junction diverges from the germline segment, which might be a read error.

PCR amplification relied on 60 Vbeta primers (plus 13 Jbeta primers). Profiled with immunoSEQ multiplex PCR; TCRdb holds only in-frame clones, not every one. Of some 130,000 clones listed, over 60% are singletons. Sequencing used PBMCs. The source of this sequence is a man aged 18 to 29 in good health and CMV-seronegative. This rearrangement joins TRBV7-8 to TRBJ1-1, with D possibly being TRBD1 (6 bases). The CDR3 nucleotides read TGTGCCAGCAGCGTAGCCGAGGGGGAGCTGAACACTGAAGCTTTCTTT. Protein product: CASSVAEGELNTEAFF.